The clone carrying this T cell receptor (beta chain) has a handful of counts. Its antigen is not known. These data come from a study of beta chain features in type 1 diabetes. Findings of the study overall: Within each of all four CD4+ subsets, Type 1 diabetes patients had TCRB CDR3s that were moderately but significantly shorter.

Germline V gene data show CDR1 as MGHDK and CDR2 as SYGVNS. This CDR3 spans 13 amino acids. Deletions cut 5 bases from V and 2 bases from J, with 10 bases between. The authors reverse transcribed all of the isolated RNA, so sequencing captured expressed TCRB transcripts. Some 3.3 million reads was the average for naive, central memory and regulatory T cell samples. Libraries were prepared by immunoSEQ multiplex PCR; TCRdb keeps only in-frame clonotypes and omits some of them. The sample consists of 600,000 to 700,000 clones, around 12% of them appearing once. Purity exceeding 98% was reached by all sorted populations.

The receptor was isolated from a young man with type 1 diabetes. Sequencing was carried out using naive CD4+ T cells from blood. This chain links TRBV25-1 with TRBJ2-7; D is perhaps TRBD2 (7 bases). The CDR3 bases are TGTGCCAGCAGTCGGGGGGCAGCCTACGAGCAGTACTTC. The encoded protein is CASSRGAAYEQYF.